This T cell receptor beta chain was sequenced for a study of cytotoxic CD8 clonotypes in ibrutinib-treated CLL. Generated by immunoSEQ multiplex PCR, the TCRdb table keeps only in-frame clones and is missing some. The profile shows 150,000 to 200,000 clones, about 80% of them singletons. Study-wide points: Baseline levels of clonality went above those of age-matched healthy donors and moved with circulating CD8+ T-cell counts.

With regard to this clone: Its antigen is as yet unknown.

The TCR was taken from a human donor with chronic lymphocytic leukemia. The sample in question was PBMCs, obtained after 12 months of ibrutinib treatment.

CDR3: CATSREGTGYGYTF. Written as DNA, the CDR3 is TGTGCCACCAGCAGAGAGGGGACAGGGTATGGCTACACCTTC. The chain employs TRBV15 and TRBJ1-2; 9 positions agree with TRBD1. The CDR3 contains 14 residues. Germline V CDR1 and CDR2: LNHNV, YYDKDF (reference sequence). V trimming: 0 bases; J trimming: 5 bases; junction bases outside the gene matches: 1. Based on the CDR3 plus reference TRBV15 and TRBJ1-2, the full variable domain is DAMVIQNPRYQVTQFGKPVTLSCSQTLNHNVMYWYQQKSSQAPKLLFHYYDKDFNNEADTPDNFQSRRPNTSFCFLDIRSPGLGDTAMYLCATSREGTGYGYTFGSGTRLTVV.